The sequence of this TCR beta chain was determined in a study of shared clonotypes between healthy human individuals. Study-level findings and limits: Naive subsets tended to show greater estimated richness than memory subsets. Researchers sampled blood only, noting tissue repertoires likely differ.

Sequenced by immunoSEQ multiplex PCR; TCRdb stores in-frame clones only, minus some. Of about 2 million clones listed, 85% to 95% are singletons. On this clone: Its target is not known.

Terminally differentiated effector memory CD45RA+ cells were excluded by CCR7 positive selection of CD45RO-negative cells. Free of recent acute infections or vaccinations, the donors were healthy HIV-negative adults. Donors, without exception, were Caucasian adults residing in Nashville, Tennessee. The CDR3 spans 18 residues. V was trimmed by 4 bases and J by 4 bases, leaving 24 bases between them. Germline V CDR1 and CDR2: SGDLS, YYNGEE. V is TRBV9 and J is TRBJ2-1; D is unresolved. The sequenced sample consisted of naive CD8+ T cells sorted from blood. The sequence derives from a young man in good health. Here the CDR3 DNA reads TGTGCCAGCAGCATACCCCAAAACGGCTCAAGTTCGTACAATGAGCAGTTCTTC. Amino acids: CASSIPQNGSSSYNEQFF.